The 16 T cell receptor beta chains presented below share a single source sample, sequenced in a study of T cell clonotyping in hematopoietic cell transplantation. Method: immunoSEQ multiplex PCR; TCRdb's copy keeps in-frame clones and lacks some. The sample lists more than 70,000 clones, 95% to 97% occurring once. The time point is: recipient sample about 28 days before transplant, after cytoreduction. The source was peripheral blood mononuclear cells, collected before stem cell transplant. These TCRs come from a woman aged 45-60 years with acute myeloid leukemia. Some clones in this sample may be carry-over from other donors' samples.

J is TRBJ1-2 and V is TRBV28, with a possible D match to TRBD1 (5 bases). Trimming pared 7 bases from V and 3 bases from J, leaving 9 bases between. CDR3 length: 12 amino acids. Germline assignment: CDR1 MDHEN and CDR2 SYDVKM. For the CDR3, the DNA is TGTGCCAGCACCCCAGGGCACTATGGCTACACCTTC. Its protein product is CASTPGHYGYTF.

CDR3 region: CASSVLRGRTDTQYF. CDR3 nucleotides: TGTGCCAGCAGCGTCCTTCGGGGGCGCACAGATACGCAGTATTTT. The J gene is TRBJ2-3, the V gene TRBV7-9, with D perhaps given as TRBD1 or TRBD2 (6 bases each). Germline values: CDR1 SEHNR, CDR2 FQNEAQ (reference sequence). V was shortened by 5 bases and J by 1 base, with 13 bases between the two germline ends. There are 15 residues in the CDR3.

DNA of the CDR3: TGTGCCAGCAGCCAACTCATTGGACTAGCGGGAGCCGGGGAGCTGTTTTTT. The encoded protein is CASSQLIGLAGAGELFF. The J gene is TRBJ2-2, the V gene TRBV5-6, with TRBD2 identical over 13 bases. V lost 4 bases, J lost 6 bases, and 9 bases stayed unmatched. The CDR3 is made up of 17 amino acids. Germline V gene data show CDR1 as SGHDT and CDR2 as YYEEEE.

The chain links TRBV28 to TRBJ1-2; D may be TRBD1 (5 bases). V shed 8 bases and J shed 4 bases, with 20 bases lying between them. Germline assignment: CDR1 MDHEN and CDR2 SYDVKM. This CDR3 contains 15 residues. The CDR3 DNA reads as TGTGCCAGCCGAACAGGAGCCGGGGCCGGCTATGGCTACACCTTC. It yields the protein CASRTGAGAGYGYTF.

The CDR3 loop reads CSVSVGGREQYF. The CDR3 coding sequence is TGCAGCGTCTCAGTGGGGGGACGGGAGCAGTACTTC. J is TRBJ2-7 and V is TRBV29-1; perhaps TRBD2 as D (6 bases). The CDR3 runs 12 residues. Germline V CDR1 and CDR2: SQVTM, ANQGSEA. The V end lost 6 bases, the J end lost 7 bases, and 16 bases lay between the germline ends.

The V and J genes are TRBV2 and TRBJ2-1, with TRBD2 identical over 15 bases. V was clipped by 6 bases and J by 6 bases; unmatched bases: 3. The CDR3 has 15 residues. Germline-derived CDR1 and CDR2 are SNHLY and FYNNEI. The CDR3 protein is CASRGTSGGPNEQFF. As DNA, the CDR3 is TGTGCCAGCAGAGGGACTAGCGGGGGGCCCAATGAGCAGTTCTTC.

The chain joins TRBV28 to TRBJ2-1; TRBD1 matches at 7 bases. The CDR3 contains 13 residues. After removal of 5 bases from V and 12 bases from J, the junction contained 10 bases not matched to a gene. Germline CDR1 MDHEN, CDR2 SYDVKM. The CDR3 protein is CASSANRGEGQFF. Here the CDR3 DNA reads TGTGCCAGCAGTGCAAACAGGGGAGAAGGGCAGTTCTTC.

J is TRBJ2-1 and V is TRBV6-1; 7 bases line up with TRBD2. The V gene end was trimmed by 6 bases and the J gene end by 0 bases; junction bases not matched to a gene: 5. Germline assignment: CDR1 MNHNS and CDR2 SASEGT. There are 15 residues in the CDR3. CDR3 DNA sequence: TGTGCCAGCAGAGTAGCGGGTCTCTCCTACAATGAGCAGTTCTTC. It specifies CASRVAGLSYNEQFF.

The chain uses TRBV2 and TRBJ2-1, with 10 bases identical to TRBD2. The junction had 11 bases not matched to a gene; V was cut back by 6 bases and J by 6 bases. The CDR3 is 16 amino acids. The germline V gene encodes CDR1 SNHLY and CDR2 FYNNEI. For the CDR3, the DNA is TGTGCCAGCAGATCGACCGGGACTAGCGTTAGCAATGAGCAGTTCTTC. It yields the protein CASRSTGTSVSNEQFF.

This clone was recorded only once. The V call is TRBV5-1, the J call TRBJ1-1; the D gene is possibly TRBD1 (5 bases). The germline V and J ends were trimmed by 4 bases and 4 bases, with 20 bases remaining between them. The germline V gene has CDR1 SGHRS and CDR2 YFSETQ. The CDR3 extends over 16 amino acids. The CDR3 bases are TGCGCCAGCAGCATCCGGGACGGTCTTCTGGGCACTGAAGCTTTCTTT. It codes for CASSIRDGLLGTEAFF. Combining the CDR3 with reference TRBV5-1 and TRBJ1-1 gives the whole variable domain KAGVTQTPRYLIKTRGQQVTLSCSPISGHRSVSWYQQTPGQGLQFLFEYFSETQRNKGNFPGRFSGRQFSNSRSEMNVSTLELGDSALYLCASSIRDGLLGTEAFFGQGTRLTVV.

V usage is TRBV30 and J usage is TRBJ1-1; D is unresolved. The V end lost 0 bases, the J end lost 1 base, and 9 bases lay between the germline ends. This CDR3 contains 14 residues. Germline CDR1 and CDR2: GTSNPN and SVGIG (reference sequence). The CDR3 region has the DNA TGTGCCTGGAGTGTCTACCGGCAGAACACTGAAGCTTTCTTT. This sequence encodes CAWSVYRQNTEAFF.

This clone was recorded once. This chain connects TRBV7-3 to TRBJ2-7, with D uncertain. CDR3 length: 13 amino acids. Germline CDR1 is SGHTA and CDR2 is FQGTGA. The V end lost 4 bases, the J end lost 6 bases, and 13 bases lay between the germline ends. The CDR3 coding sequence is TGTGCCAGCAGCTCCACTGTATCCAGCGAGCAGTACTTC. It encodes CASSSTVSSEQYF.

The chain is built from TRBV10-3 and TRBJ2-3; D uncertain. The germline V gene has CDR1 ENHRY and CDR2 SYGVKD. V was trimmed by 1 base and J by 8 bases, leaving 7 bases between them. CDR3 length: 12 residues. The CDR3 DNA follows: TGTGCCATCAGTGAGTTGGTCGGTACGCAGTATTTT. This codes for CAISELVGTQYF.

The chain links TRBV27 to TRBJ1-6; tentatively, D is TRBD1 (5 bases). Germline V gene lookup returns CDR1 MNHEY and CDR2 SMNVEV (reference sequence). V gave up 3 bases and J gave up 9 bases, with 12 bases separating them. There are 14 residues in the CDR3. This CDR3 is CASSFSRESSPLHF. The DNA of the CDR3 is TGTGCCAGCAGTTTTTCCAGGGAAAGTTCACCCCTCCACTTT.

The chain recombines TRBV29-1 with TRBJ1-2; D gene unclear. Trimming removed 3 bases from V and 8 bases from J, with 10 bases in between. This CDR3 region has 11 residues. Per the germline V gene, CDR1 is SQVTM and CDR2 is ANQGSEA. CDR3 DNA sequence: TGCAGCGTTGAGGAAGTGCAAGGCTACACCTTC. It encodes CSVEEVQGYTF.

The genes are TRBV28 and TRBJ1-1; D call uncertain. The germline CDR1 and CDR2 sequences are MDHEN and SYDVKM. The CDR3 length is 14 residues. V lost 6 bases, J lost 2 bases, and 13 bases lay in between. This CDR3 is CASSATTHNTEAFF. CDR3 bases: TGTGCCAGCAGCGCTACCACACATAACACTGAAGCTTTCTTT.